Described below is a single T cell receptor (beta chain) sequence and its context. Its antigen is not identified. The method was immunoSEQ multiplex PCR; TCRdb's version includes in-frame clones alone and lacks a portion of them. The repertoire holds roughly 810,000 clones, with roughly 96% as singletons. This entry comes from a study of shared clonotypes between healthy human individuals. Regarding the study as a whole: Sharing across four donors was highest in naive CD4 (roughly 5%) and lowest in memory CD8 (roughly 0.4%). Generally, naive subsets came out with larger estimated richness than memory subsets. Non-shared clonotypes showed lower generation probabilities than clonotypes common to all four donors.

Selected positively for CCR7 and CD45RO-negative, naive CD8 cells excluded terminally differentiated effector memory CD45RA+ cells. CDR3 length equals 17 residues. Germline V lookup: CDR1 SGHAT, CDR2 FQNNGV. The V gene end was trimmed by 1 base and the J gene end by 0 bases; junction bases not matched to a gene: 8. The V gene is TRBV11-2, the J gene TRBJ2-5, with 7 bases that match TRBD2. This receptor was obtained from a man in his thirties or forties in good health. Material: naive CD8+ T cells sorted from blood. CDR3 amino acids: CASSLAGVGRHQETQYF. For the CDR3, the DNA is TGTGCCAGCAGCTTAGCCGGGGTCGGGAGGCACCAAGAGACCCAGTACTTC.